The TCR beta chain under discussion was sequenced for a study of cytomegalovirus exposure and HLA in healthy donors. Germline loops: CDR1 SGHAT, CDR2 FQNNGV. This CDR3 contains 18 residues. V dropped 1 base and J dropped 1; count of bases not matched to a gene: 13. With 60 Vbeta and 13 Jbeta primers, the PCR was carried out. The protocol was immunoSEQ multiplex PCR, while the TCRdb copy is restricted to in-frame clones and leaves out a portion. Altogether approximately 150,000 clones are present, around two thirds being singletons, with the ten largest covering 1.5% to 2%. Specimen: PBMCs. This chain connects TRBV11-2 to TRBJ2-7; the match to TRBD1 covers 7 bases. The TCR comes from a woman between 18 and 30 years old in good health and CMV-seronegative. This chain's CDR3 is CASSLAPRQGSRSYEQYF. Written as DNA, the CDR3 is TGTGCCAGCAGCTTAGCGCCGCGACAGGGTTCGCGGTCCTACGAGCAGTACTTC.